A single sample gave rise to the 28 T cell receptor beta chains below, sequenced in a study of blood T cell repertoires in COVID-19. This table comes from immunoSEQ multiplex PCR, and its TCRdb copy is limited to in-frame clones, with some not included. The sample lists tens of thousands of clones; 80% to 85% were seen once. The sequenced material came from peripheral blood. The receptors derive from a human donor with acute or convalescent COVID-19. The donor label of this sample is uncertain.

This rearrangement joins TRBV19 to TRBJ1-1, with 7 bases identical to TRBD1. The length of the CDR3 is 15 residues. Germline assignment: CDR1 LNHDA and CDR2 SQIVND (reference sequence). V lost 4 bases and J lost 0; bases outside the gene matches: 5. The CDR3 DNA reads TGTGCCAGTAGTAAGCAGGGGGTGGTGAACACTGAAGCTTTCTTT. It is translated as CASSKQGVVNTEAFF.

The V call is TRBV27, the J call TRBJ2-7, with D possibly being TRBD2 (5 bases). Deletions cut 5 bases from V and 6 bases from J, with 8 bases between. Germline CDR1 and CDR2: MNHEY and SMNVEV (reference sequence). This CDR3 spans 11 amino acids. Written as DNA, the CDR3 is TGTGCCAGCAGTCTACTAGGCGAGCAGTACTTC. As protein: CASSLLGEQYF.

The genes are TRBV28 and TRBJ1-2; D call uncertain. Between the trimmed V and J ends, which lost 7 bases and 8 bases, there was a span of 20 bases. CDR1 and CDR2 from the germline V gene are MDHEN and SYDVKM. This CDR3 is 14 amino acids long. The CDR3 loop reads CASTPGWEYGGYTF. The CDR3 region has the DNA TGTGCCAGCACCCCGGGGTGGGAGTACGGCGGCTACACCTTC.

The chain uses TRBV5-1 and TRBJ2-1; D is uncertain. The ends were cut back, 0 bases at V and 6 bases at J, with 7 bases in the middle. CDR3 length: 13 amino acids. The germline V gene encodes CDR1 SGHRS and CDR2 YFSETQ. The CDR3 region is CASSLGAINEQFF. The CDR3 bases are TGCGCCAGCAGCTTGGGAGCGATCAATGAGCAGTTCTTC.

J is TRBJ1-1 and V is TRBV30; D ambiguous. In germline, CDR1 is GTSNPN, CDR2 SVGIG (reference sequence). Trimming cost V 3 bases and J 3 bases, with 5 bases left between them. The CDR3 extends over 11 amino acids. The CDR3 protein is CAWSGYTEAFF. The CDR3 nucleotides are TGTGCCTGGAGCGGGTACACTGAAGCTTTCTTT.

The CDR3 loop reads CASSPGGDTEAFF. The CDR3 nucleotides are TGTGCCAGCAGCCCGGGGGGGGACACTGAAGCTTTCTTT. This rearrangement joins TRBV7-2 to TRBJ1-1, with D possibly TRBD1 on 5 matching bases. The V end was cut by 5 bases, the J end by 3 bases, with 10 bases between. This CDR3 is built from 13 residues. The germline V gene has CDR1 SGHTA and CDR2 FQGNSA.

The chain uses TRBV19 and TRBJ1-2; 7 bases align to TRBD1. With V trimmed by 7 bases and J by 4 bases, 6 bases remained unmatched. The CDR3 runs to 13 residues. Per the germline V gene, CDR1 is LNHDA and CDR2 is SQIVND (reference sequence). The CDR3 here is CASKQGNGYGYTF. The CDR3, as DNA: TGTGCCAGTAAACAGGGGAACGGCTATGGCTACACCTTC.

Remarks on this clone: The sample has other DNA sequences that encode this CDR3 too. This rearrangement joins TRBV18 to TRBJ1-1; D gene uncertain. The germline V and J ends were trimmed by 2 bases and 0 bases, with 7 bases remaining between them. The CDR3 sequence is 14 residues long. Looked up from germline, CDR1 is KGHSH and CDR2 is LQKENI. CDR3 sequence reads: CASSPTALNTEAFF. The CDR3, as DNA: TGTGCCAGCTCACCAACAGCTTTGAACACTGAAGCTTTCTTT.

The chain has TRBV27 and TRBJ1-2, with 7 bases fitting TRBD1. Germline V gives CDR1 MNHEY, CDR2 SMNVEV (reference sequence). The CDR3 sequence is 13 residues long. V trimming: 5 bases; J trimming: 4 bases; junction bases outside the gene matches: 4. CDR3: CASSPGTVYGYTF. The CDR3 nucleotides are TGTGCCAGCAGTCCCGGGACAGTCTATGGCTACACCTTC.

The chain employs TRBV7-9 and TRBJ1-4; TRBD1 matches at 9 bases. The ends lost 2 bases at V and 7 bases at J; junction bases unmatched: 5. Germline V gene sequence: CDR1 SEHNR, CDR2 FQNEAQ (reference sequence). This CDR3 is 15 amino acids long. CDR3 bases: TGTGCCAGCAGCTTACAGGGACAGGGAGGTGAAAAACTGTTTTTT. Amino acid sequence: CASSLQGQGGEKLFF.

V and J are TRBV18 and TRBJ1-1; D unclear. CDR1 KGHSH and CDR2 LQKENI come from the germline V gene. CDR3 length equals 14 residues. The ends were cut back, 3 bases at V and 1 base at J, with 9 bases in the middle. The CDR3 sequence: CASSPGSSNTEAFF. The CDR3 coding sequence is TGTGCCAGCTCACCGGGGAGCTCGAACACTGAAGCTTTCTTT.

Only a few counts were recorded for this clone. The J gene is TRBJ1-1, the V gene TRBV6-5; 9 nucleotides agree with TRBD1. CDR1 is MNHEY and CDR2 is SVGAGI in the germline V gene. The CDR3 length is 14 residues. Trimming removed 5 bases from V and 5 bases from J; junction bases left unmatched: 6. CDR3 loop: CASSQQGAATEAFF. The CDR3 DNA reads TGTGCCAGCAGTCAACAGGGGGCGGCGACTGAAGCTTTCTTT.

The chain employs TRBV11-2 and TRBJ2-1; 8 bases map to TRBD1. V lost 0 bases, J lost 4 bases, and 2 bases stayed unmatched. This CDR3 is built from 15 residues. Looked up from germline, CDR1 is SGHAT and CDR2 is FQNNGV. CDR3 loop: CASSLDTGGYNEQFF. The CDR3 nucleotides are TGTGCCAGCAGCTTAGATACAGGGGGGTACAATGAGCAGTTCTTC.

The V gene is TRBV7-2, the J gene TRBJ2-1; possible D gene TRBD1, 7 bases. The ends were cut back, 7 bases at V and 3 bases at J, with 19 bases in the middle. The CDR3 runs to 16 residues. CDR1 is SGHTA and CDR2 is FQGNSA in the germline V gene. The CDR3 nucleotides are TGTGCCAGCACCCCCGGAGGGGACAGTTTCTACAATGAGCAGTTCTTC. Its protein product is CASTPGGDSFYNEQFF.

The genes are TRBV30 and TRBJ2-7, with a possible D match to TRBD2 (6 bases). CDR3 length: 13 amino acids. V lost 2 bases and J 2 bases, leaving 10 bases between the germline ends. CDR1 and CDR2 from the germline V gene are GTSNPN and SVGIG (reference sequence). In DNA, the CDR3 is TGTGCCTGGAGTTCGACGGGAGCCTACGAGCAGTACTTC. Its translation: CAWSSTGAYEQYF.

This chain links TRBV6-2 or TRBV6-3 with TRBJ1-1, with D perhaps TRBD1 (5 bases). With 2 bases removed from V and 10 bases from J, the gap between germline ends came to 14 bases. CDR1 is MNHEY, CDR2 SVGEGT, per germline. This CDR3 region has 13 residues. The CDR3 DNA follows: TGTGCCAGCAGTTACGACCAGGGAGGGTCAGCTTTCTTT. It translates to CASSYDQGGSAFF.

The gene calls are TRBV30 and TRBJ2-1; 12 nucleotides line up with TRBD2. There are 13 residues in the CDR3. After removal of 7 bases from V and 9 bases from J, the junction contained 7 bases not matched to a gene. Germline CDR1 GTSNPN, CDR2 SVGIG (reference sequence). The CDR3 coding sequence is TGTGCCTCCTCTAGCGGGGGGGCCCTTGAGCAGTTCTTC. Residues: CASSSGGALEQFF.

The V call is TRBV24-1, the J call TRBJ2-1; D is unresolved. V was pared by 7 bases and J by 4 bases, with 10 bases between. There are 13 residues in the CDR3. Looked up from germline, CDR1 is KGHDR and CDR2 is SFDVKD. The chain's CDR3 is CATSMIDYNEQFF. CDR3 DNA sequence: TGTGCCACCAGCATGATAGATTACAATGAGCAGTTCTTC.

The chain uses TRBV19 and TRBJ1-1; D possibly corresponds to TRBD1 (5 bases). The CDR3 extends over 13 amino acids. The germline V gene has CDR1 LNHDA and CDR2 SQIVND (reference sequence). V was pared by 7 bases and J by 1 base, with 10 bases between. As DNA, the CDR3 is TGTGCCAGTACGCCGCAGGGGAACACTGAAGCTTTCTTT. It translates to CASTPQGNTEAFF.

This clone was seen a single time. This rearrangement joins TRBV5-1 to TRBJ2-3; a weak D match, TRBD1 (6 bases). V was cut by 2 bases and J by 0 bases, with 10 bases left in between. The CDR3 covers 15 residues. The V gene's germline CDR1 is SGHRS and CDR2 YFSETQ. This CDR3 is CASSFQGISTDTQYF. The CDR3 bases are TGCGCCAGCAGCTTCCAGGGGATAAGCACAGATACGCAGTATTTT.

This chain joins TRBV15 and TRBJ1-3; D call uncertain. CDR1 LNHNV and CDR2 YYDKDF come from the germline V gene (reference sequence). The CDR3 consists of 13 residues. V was clipped by 5 bases and J by 0 bases, with 5 bases between them. CDR3 nucleotide sequence: TGTGCCACCAGCCCAAACTCTGGAAACACCATATATTTT. Amino acids: CATSPNSGNTIYF.

This sequence joins TRBV4-3 and TRBJ1-6, with a possible D match to TRBD1 (5 bases). The CDR3 loop spans 17 amino acids. Trimming removed 0 bases at V and 6 bases at J, with 15 bases between. Germline V gene data show CDR1 as LGHNA and CDR2 as YSLEER. CDR3 residues: CASSQDNPGSRNSPLHF. The DNA for the CDR3 is TGCGCCAGCAGCCAAGATAACCCAGGGTCCCGTAATTCACCCCTCCACTTT.

This chain links TRBV28 with TRBJ2-3; 11 bases map to TRBD2. CDR1 MDHEN and CDR2 SYDVKM come from the germline V gene. Trimming took 2 bases from V and 2 from J; bases not matched to a gene: 3. This CDR3 has 16 residues. CDR3 region: CASSLGTSGTTDTQYF. The CDR3, as DNA: TGTGCCAGCAGTTTAGGGACTAGCGGTACCACAGATACGCAGTATTTT.

The CDR3 is CSVEDQGALPKNIQYF. For the CDR3, the DNA is TGCAGCGTTGAAGATCAGGGGGCTTTGCCCAAAAACATTCAGTACTTC. The chain is built from TRBV29-1 and TRBJ2-4; 8 bases align to TRBD1. V lost 0 bases, J lost 2 bases, and 6 bases stayed unmatched. The CDR3 covers 16 residues. Germline V lookup: CDR1 SQVTM, CDR2 ANQGSEA.

The rearrangement uses TRBV10-1 and TRBJ2-2; TRBD2 matches at 12 bases. Trimming took 6 bases from V and 0 from J; bases not matched to a gene: 11. This CDR3 comprises 19 residues. Germline-derived CDR1 and CDR2 are WNHNN and SYGVQD (reference sequence). The CDR3 loop is CASSVPGTSGSANTGELFF. DNA for the CDR3: TGCGCCAGCAGCGTACCCGGGACTAGCGGGTCGGCGAACACCGGGGAGCTGTTTTTT.

The rearrangement joins TRBV28 to TRBJ1-5; 8 bases line up with TRBD1. Germline assignment: CDR1 MDHEN and CDR2 SYDVKM. J lost 7 bases, V lost 5 bases, and 7 bases had no gene match. CDR3 length: 14 residues. The CDR3 coding sequence is TGTGCCAGCAGTACTGCAGGGGGCATCCAGCCCCAGCATTTT. Its translation is CASSTAGGIQPQHF.

The J gene is TRBJ1-2, the V gene TRBV27, with no clear D. Trimming cost V 6 bases and J 4 bases, with 24 bases left between them. The CDR3 contains 17 residues. Germline assignment: CDR1 MNHEY and CDR2 SMNVEV (reference sequence). The CDR3: CASRSGQRVSLSYGYTF. The CDR3, as DNA: TGTGCCAGCAGATCCGGGCAGCGGGTCTCTCTTAGCTATGGCTACACCTTC.

This chain joins TRBV7-2 and TRBJ1-2, with 12 bases fitting TRBD1. The CDR3 loop spans 17 amino acids. Germline loops: CDR1 SGHTA, CDR2 FQGNSA. V trimming: 4 bases; J trimming: 4 bases; junction bases outside the gene matches: 10. CDR3 residues: CASSSPGTGGLSYGYTF. CDR3 DNA: TGTGCCAGCAGCTCGCCAGGGACAGGGGGCCTCAGCTATGGCTACACCTTC.